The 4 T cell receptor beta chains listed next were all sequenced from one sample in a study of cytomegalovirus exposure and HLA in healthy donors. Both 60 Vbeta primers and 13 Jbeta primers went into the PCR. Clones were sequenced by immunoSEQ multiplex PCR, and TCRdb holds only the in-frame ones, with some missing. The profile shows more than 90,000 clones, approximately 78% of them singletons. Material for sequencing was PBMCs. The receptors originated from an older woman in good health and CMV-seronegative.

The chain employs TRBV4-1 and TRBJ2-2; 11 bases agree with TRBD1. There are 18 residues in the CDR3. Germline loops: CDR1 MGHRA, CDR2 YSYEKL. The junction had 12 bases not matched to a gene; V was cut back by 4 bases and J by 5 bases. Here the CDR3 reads CASSRDPRDRGGTGELFF. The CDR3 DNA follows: TGCGCCAGCAGCCGCGACCCAAGGGACAGGGGGGGAACCGGGGAGCTGTTTTTT.

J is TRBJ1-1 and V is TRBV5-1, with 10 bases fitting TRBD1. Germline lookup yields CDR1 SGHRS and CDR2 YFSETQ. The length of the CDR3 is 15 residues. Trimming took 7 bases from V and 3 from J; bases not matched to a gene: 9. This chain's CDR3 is CASLTGGRTYTEAFF. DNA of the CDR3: TGCGCCAGCCTGACAGGGGGCAGAACGTACACTGAAGCTTTCTTT.

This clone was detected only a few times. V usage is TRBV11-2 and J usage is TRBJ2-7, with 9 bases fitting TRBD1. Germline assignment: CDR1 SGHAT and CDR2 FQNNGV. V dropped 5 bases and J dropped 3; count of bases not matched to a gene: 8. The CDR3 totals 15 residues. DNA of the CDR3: TGTGCCAGCAGCCTCCTGACAGGGGGTGACTACGAGCAGTACTTC. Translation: CASSLLTGGDYEQYF.

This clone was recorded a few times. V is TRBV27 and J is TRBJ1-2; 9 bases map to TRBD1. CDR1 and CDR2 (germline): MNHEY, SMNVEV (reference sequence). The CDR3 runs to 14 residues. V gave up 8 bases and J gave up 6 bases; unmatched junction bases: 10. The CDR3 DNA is TGTGCCAGCCGCCGTGACAGGGGGATCAATGGCTACACCTTC. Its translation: CASRRDRGINGYTF.